Detailed here is one T cell receptor beta chain. The data derive from a study of blood T cell repertoires in COVID-19. At the level of the study: Samples representing acute and convalescent COVID-19 were sourced from the United States, Italy and Spain. T cells, B-cell-depleted T cells, or PBMCs provided the cDNA or gDNA that served as material.

This table comes from immunoSEQ multiplex PCR, and its TCRdb copy is limited to in-frame clones, with some not included. The sample has fewer than 300,000 clones; 86% are singletons. This CDR3 is 17 amino acids long. In germline, CDR1 is SGHRS, CDR2 YFSETQ. Trimming pared 4 bases from V and 3 bases from J, leaving 20 bases between. The Seattle site enrolled patients during active infection and followed them longitudinally. Source material: peripheral blood. The TCR was taken from a man in his fifties or sixties with COVID-19, enrolled during active disease. The V gene is TRBV5-1, the J gene TRBJ2-1; D may be TRBD2 (6 bases). The CDR3 reads CASSPAGGLAYYNEQFF. CDR3 coding DNA: TGCGCCAGCAGCCCCGCCGGGGGACTTGCATACTACAATGAGCAGTTCTTC.